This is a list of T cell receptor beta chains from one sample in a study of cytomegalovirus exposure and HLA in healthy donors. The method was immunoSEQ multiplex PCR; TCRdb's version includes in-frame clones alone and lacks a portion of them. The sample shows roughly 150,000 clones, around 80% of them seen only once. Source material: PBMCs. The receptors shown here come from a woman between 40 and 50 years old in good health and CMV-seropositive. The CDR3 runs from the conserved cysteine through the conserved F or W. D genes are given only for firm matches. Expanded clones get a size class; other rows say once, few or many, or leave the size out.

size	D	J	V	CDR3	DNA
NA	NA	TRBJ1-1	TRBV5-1	CASSPVTLGGTEAFF	TGCGCCAGCAGCCCAGTCACTTTGGGGGGCACTGAAGCTTTCTTT
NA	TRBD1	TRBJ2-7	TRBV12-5	CASGFPASGTGGEQYF	TGTGCTAGTGGTTTCCCCGCCTCCGGGACAGGGGGCGAGCAGTACTTC
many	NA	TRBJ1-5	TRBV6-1	CASSERQGQPQHF	TGTGCCAGCAGTGAACGTCAGGGTCAGCCCCAGCATTTT
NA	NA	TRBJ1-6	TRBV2	CASMEQGPPLHF	TGTGCCAGCATGGAGCAGGGGCCACCCCTCCACTTT
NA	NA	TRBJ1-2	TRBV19	CASSLRTQTGYTF	TGTGCCAGTAGCCTAAGGACACAGACGGGCTACACCTTC
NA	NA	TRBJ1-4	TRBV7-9	CASSLAGLEKLFF	TGTGCCAGCAGCTTAGCGGGCTTGGAAAAACTGTTTTTT
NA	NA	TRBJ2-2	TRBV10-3	CAIQSSVSGELFF	TGTGCCATCCAGTCTAGCGTTTCCGGGGAGCTGTTTTTT
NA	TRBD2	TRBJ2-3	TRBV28	CASKRGTDTQYF	TGTGCCAGCAAGCGGGGGACAGATACGCAGTATTTT
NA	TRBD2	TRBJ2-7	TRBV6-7	CASSYSSPLTSGSRKRKNEQYF	TGTGCCAGCAGTTACTCCTCGCCGTTGACTAGCGGCAGCCGTAAACGCAAAAACGAGCAGTACTTC
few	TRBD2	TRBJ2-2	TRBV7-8	CASSPLAVGGELFF	TGTGCCAGCAGCCCACTAGCGGTTGGCGGGGAGCTGTTTTTT
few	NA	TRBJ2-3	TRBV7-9	CASSSIQTGTDTQYF	TGTGCCAGCAGCTCGATCCAAACGGGCACAGATACGCAGTATTTT
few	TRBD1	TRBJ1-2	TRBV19	CASSISRGGSFYGYTF	TGTGCCAGTAGTATCAGCCGAGGGGGCTCATTCTATGGCTACACCTTC
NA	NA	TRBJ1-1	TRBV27	CASSPGGTEAFF	TGTGCCAGCAGTCCCGGGGGAACTGAAGCTTTCTTT
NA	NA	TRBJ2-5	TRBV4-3	CASSQVAGTPRNF	TGCGCCAGCAGCCAAGTGGCCGGGACACCGCGAAACTTC
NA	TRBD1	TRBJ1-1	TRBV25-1	CASRPSGTGWTEAFF	TGTGCCAGCAGGCCCTCGGGGACAGGGTGGACTGAAGCTTTCTTT
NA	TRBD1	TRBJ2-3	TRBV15	CATSRERDRGTDTQYF	TGTGCCACCAGCAGGGAACGGGACAGGGGTACAGATACGCAGTATTTT
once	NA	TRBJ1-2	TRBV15	CATSRDRVGYGYTF	TGTGCCACCAGCAGAGACAGGGTGGGGTATGGCTACACCTTC
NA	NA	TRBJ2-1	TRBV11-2	CASSLGRVNEQFF	TGTGCCAGCAGCTTAGGTCGGGTGAATGAGCAGTTCTTC
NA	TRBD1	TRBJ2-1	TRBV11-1	CASSLRDRGEQFF	TGTGCCAGCAGCCTACGGGACAGGGGTGAGCAGTTCTTC
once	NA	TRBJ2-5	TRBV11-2	CASSSEGKTQYF	TGTGCCAGCAGCTCGGAGGGGAAGACCCAGTACTTC
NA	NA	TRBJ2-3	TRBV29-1	CSVPRAGPTDTQYF	TGCAGCGTCCCCCGGGCGGGACCCACAGATACGCAGTATTTT
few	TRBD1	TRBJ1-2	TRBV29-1	CSVQGGQDRPTNYGYTF	TGCAGCGTTCAGGGGGGACAGGATAGGCCTACTAACTATGGCTACACCTTC
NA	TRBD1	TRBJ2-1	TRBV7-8	CASSLEGGDEQFF	TGTGCCAGCAGCTTAGAAGGGGGCGATGAGCAGTTCTTC
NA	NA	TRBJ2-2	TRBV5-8	CASSLGVQGITGELFF	TGTGCCAGCAGCTTGGGGGTTCAGGGGATCACCGGGGAGCTGTTTTTT
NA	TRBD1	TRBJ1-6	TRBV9	CASSQGQGPNSPLHF	TGTGCCAGCAGCCAGGGACAGGGGCCTAATTCACCCCTCCACTTT
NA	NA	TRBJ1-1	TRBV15	CATKDNMNTEAFF	TGTGCCACCAAGGACAACATGAACACTGAAGCTTTCTTT
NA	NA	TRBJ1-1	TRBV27	CASSGGRTEAFF	TGTGCCAGCAGTGGGGGGAGAACTGAAGCTTTCTTT
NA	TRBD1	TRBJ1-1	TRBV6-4	CASSDTGDTEAFF	TGTGCCAGCAGTGACACAGGGGACACTGAAGCTTTCTTT
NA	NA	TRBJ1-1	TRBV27	CASSTGRAPEAFF	TGTGCCAGCAGTACAGGGAGGGCTCCTGAAGCTTTCTTT
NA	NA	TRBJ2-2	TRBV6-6	CASKVLGQAGELFF	TGTGCCAGCAAGGTTCTGGGGCAAGCGGGGGAGCTGTTTTTT
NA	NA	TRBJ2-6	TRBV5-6	CASRVRGSGANGLTF	TGTGCCAGCAGAGTGAGGGGTTCAGGGGCCAACGGCCTGACTTTC
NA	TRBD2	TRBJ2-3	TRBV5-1	CASSLAGAGSTDTQYF	TGCGCCAGCAGCTTGGCCGGAGCGGGGAGCACAGATACGCAGTATTTT
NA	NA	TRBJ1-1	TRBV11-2	CASSFSVDTEAFF	TGTGCCAGCAGCTTTTCGGTTGACACTGAAGCTTTCTTT
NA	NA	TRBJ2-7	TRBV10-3	CAATPGGSYEQYF	TGTGCCGCCACCCCGGGTGGTTCCTACGAGCAGTACTTC
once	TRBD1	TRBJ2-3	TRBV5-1	CASSLEGAKTDTQYF	TGCGCCAGCAGCTTGGAGGGGGCGAAGACAGATACGCAGTATTTT
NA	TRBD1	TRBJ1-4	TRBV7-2	CASRGTVGNEKLFF	TGTGCCAGCAGGGGGACAGTCGGGAATGAAAAACTGTTTTTT
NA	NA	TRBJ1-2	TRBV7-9	CASSPSEGVSGYTF	TGTGCCAGCAGCCCCTCGGAAGGGGTGAGCGGCTACACCTTC
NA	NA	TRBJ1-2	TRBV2	CASSEGGGNNYGYTF	TGTGCCAGCAGTGAAGGGGGGGGCAATAACTATGGCTACACCTTC
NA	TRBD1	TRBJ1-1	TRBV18	CASSPPDRGENTEAFF	TGTGCCAGCTCACCACCCGACAGGGGAGAGAACACTGAAGCTTTCTTT
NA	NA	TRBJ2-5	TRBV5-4	CASSLEGRETQYF	TGTGCCAGCAGCTTGGAAGGGAGGGAGACCCAGTACTTC
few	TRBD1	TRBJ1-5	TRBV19	CASSDTGAPNQPQHF	TGTGCCAGTAGTGACACAGGGGCCCCTAATCAGCCCCAGCATTTT
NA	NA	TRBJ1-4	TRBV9	CASSVDVGPNEKLFF	TGTGCCAGCAGCGTAGATGTGGGGCCTAATGAAAAACTGTTTTTT
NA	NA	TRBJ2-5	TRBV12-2	CASRLALGALETQYF	TGTGCAAGTCGCTTAGCGCTAGGGGCCCTGGAGACCCAGTACTTC
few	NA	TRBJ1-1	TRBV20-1	CSARADWEAFF	TGCAGTGCTAGGGCGGACTGGGAAGCTTTCTTT
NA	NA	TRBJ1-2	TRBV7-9	CSSSPAANYGYTF	TGTTCCAGCAGCCCCGCAGCTAACTATGGCTACACCTTC
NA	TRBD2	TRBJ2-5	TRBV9	CASTSRPGGAETQYF	TGTGCCAGCACCAGTAGGCCCGGGGGGGCGGAGACCCAGTACTTC
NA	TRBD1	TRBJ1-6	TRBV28	CASRRPGQGHSPLHF	TGTGCCAGCAGGAGACCGGGACAGGGGCATTCACCCCTCCACTTT
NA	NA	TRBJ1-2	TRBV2	CASREGNYGYTF	TGTGCCAGCCGGGAGGGGAACTATGGCTACACCTTC
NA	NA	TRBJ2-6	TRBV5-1	CASSFDSTFSGANGLTF	TGCGCCAGCAGCTTTGACAGTACCTTCTCTGGGGCCAACGGCCTGACTTTC
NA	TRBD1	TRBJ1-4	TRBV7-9	CASSPWTGTATNEKLFF	TGTGCCAGCAGCCCCTGGACAGGAACGGCAACTAATGAAAAACTGTTTTTT
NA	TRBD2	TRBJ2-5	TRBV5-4	CASSLVSGGQETQYF	TGTGCCAGCAGCTTGGTTAGCGGGGGCCAAGAGACCCAGTACTTC
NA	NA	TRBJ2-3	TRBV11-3	CASSLASSTQYF	TGTGCCAGCAGCTTAGCGTCGTCCACGCAGTATTTT
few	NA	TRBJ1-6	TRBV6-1	CASSETAGIWLTLHF	TGTGCCAGCAGTGAAACGGCAGGGATCTGGCTCACCCTCCACTTT